This T cell receptor (beta chain) was sequenced during a study of patients with pleural tuberculosis. The CDR3 extends over 16 amino acids. V dropped 7 bases and J dropped 6; count of bases not matched to a gene: 15. Germline-derived CDR1 and CDR2 are LNHDA and SQIVND (reference sequence). This clonotype occurred many times. TCRdb redid the calling of the reads with MiXCR, one entry per CDR3 protein. The data hold under 55,000 distinct CDR3 sequences, with approximately 7.5% observed a single time. This TCR was recovered from a human donor with pleural tuberculosis. This chain links TRBV19 with TRBJ1-5; 7 nucleotides align to TRBD1. CDR3 protein: CASTGTHRGYGQPQHF. The CDR3 coding sequence is TGTGCCAGTACCGGGACTCACAGGGGATACGGTCAGCCCCAGCATTTT.